This paragraph covers one T cell receptor (beta chain) sequence. Antigen specificity is unknown. TCRdb reprocessed the 5' RACE reads, keeping one entry per CDR3 protein, no DNA. This table holds fewer than 550,000 distinct CDR3 sequences. The sample comes from a study of monozygotic twins with inflammatory bowel disease. The study, taken as a whole, reports: Patient repertoires may carry noise from differing immunosuppressive treatments. IBD patients, compared with healthy twins, shared fewer clonotypes with others (especially with disease activity).

The receptor's source is a human donor with ulcerative colitis or Crohn's disease, or a healthy co-twin of an affected twin (not recorded which). Sequencing used blood.

CDR3 sequence reads: CASSLGPASQETQYF. The rearrangement links TRBV7-2 to TRBJ2-5; TCRdb lists TRBD2, though no DNA is available to test this call. CDR3 length: 15 amino acids. Germline V gene lookup returns CDR1 SGHTA and CDR2 FQGNSA.